The sequence of this T cell receptor (beta chain) was determined in a study of control samples from healthy donors and cancer patients. TCRdb keeps only in-frame clones here, not all; method: immunoSEQ multiplex PCR. The sample has about 100,000 clones; roughly 91% are singletons. Losses at the gene ends were 5 bases for V and 3 bases for J; bases not matched to a gene: 22. The V gene's germline CDR1 is MNHEY and CDR2 SMNVEV (reference sequence). This CDR3 comprises 21 residues. The sequencing input was blood. The receptor's source is a man aged 25-40 years in good health. The chain combines TRBV27 with TRBJ1-4; 9 nucleotides line up with TRBD1. This chain's CDR3 is CASSLGTGRDSLLTPNEKLFF. The CDR3 DNA sequence: TGTGCCAGCAGTCTGGGGACAGGGAGGGATTCGCTCCTTACTCCTAATGAAAAACTGTTTTTT.